This T cell receptor (beta chain) came from a study of cytomegalovirus exposure and HLA in healthy donors. Each donor was nominally healthy when sampled (though unrecorded immune exposures were likely). The CDR3 consists of 15 residues. Germline-derived CDR1 and CDR2 are SGHTA and FQGNSA. Trimming stripped 8 bases from V and 5 bases from J, with 21 bases between. This clone was seen just once. As yet, its antigen is unknown. General study points: TCR beta chain V- and J-gene trimming was linked, in a later analysis, to a missense variant in DCLRE1C. A list of roughly 160 TCR beta chains associated with cytomegalovirus was given.

Vbeta (60) and Jbeta (13) primers were used in the PCR. Clones were read by immunoSEQ multiplex PCR, and TCRdb kept only the in-frame ones, dropping some. The repertoire has some 96,000 clones, 60% to 80% of them found once; the top ten carry roughly 7.1%. The source of this sequence is a female donor in good health and CMV-seronegative. The J gene is TRBJ1-2, the V gene TRBV7-2; TRBD1 is a possible D gene (6 bases). Sequencing was performed on PBMCs. This chain's CDR3 is CASYTRGGFQYGYTF. CDR3 DNA sequence: TGTGCCAGCTATACTAGGGGGGGGTTTCAGTATGGCTACACCTTC.